The 16 T cell receptor beta chains presented below share a single source sample, sequenced in a study of blood T cells in healthy people across ages. Alongside a J-beta primer mix, a sample-barcoded 5' primer served in a second PCR lasting roughly 7 to 11 cycles. MiXCR, run by TCRdb on the 5' RACE reads, gives a single entry per CDR3 protein. This table holds hundreds of thousands of distinct CDR3 sequences, around 49% found once. The material sequenced was blood. The receptors shown here come from a woman aged 55-70 years in good health.

CDR3 in DNA: TGTGCCAGCAGCCAATACCCTGGGGGAAATCAGCCCCAGCATTTT. The encoded protein is CASSQYPGGNQPQHF. This rearrangement joins TRBV4-2 to TRBJ1-5, with a weak D call TRBD1 (5 bases). There are 15 residues in the CDR3. From germline, CDR1 is LGHNA and CDR2 YNFKEQ. V gave up 2 bases and J gave up 4 bases, with 12 bases separating them.

This chain uses TRBV29-1 with TRBJ1-2; D gene unclear. Trimming left V 4 bases short and J 3 bases short, with 12 bases between. This CDR3 comprises 13 residues. Per germline, CDR1 SQVTM and CDR2 ANQGSEA. The CDR3 region has the DNA TGCAGCGTTGGGAACGAAGATTACTATGGCTACACCTTC. Residues: CSVGNEDYYGYTF.

The chain carries TRBV5-1 and TRBJ2-1, with 10 bases identical to TRBD2. Unmatched junction bases numbered 5, after V lost 2 bases and J lost 3 bases. Germline CDR1 is SGHRS and CDR2 is YFSETQ. There are 16 residues in the CDR3. DNA for the CDR3: TGCGCCAGCAGCTTTTCTAGCGGGAGCGACTACAATGAGCAGTTCTTC. It translates to CASSFSSGSDYNEQFF.

This rearrangement joins TRBV10-3 to TRBJ2-3; no definite D call. Germline V lookup: CDR1 ENHRY, CDR2 SYGVKD. This CDR3 contains 15 residues. The germline V and J ends were trimmed by 2 bases and 4 bases, with 13 bases remaining between them. Here the CDR3 reads CAISETRGPPDTQYF. For the CDR3, the DNA is TGTGCCATCAGTGAGACTCGCGGCCCGCCAGATACGCAGTATTTT.

The J gene is TRBJ2-1, the V gene TRBV7-6, with D possibly being TRBD2 (5 bases). The V gene lost 1 base and the J gene lost 7 bases, with 17 bases spanning the gap. The CDR3 covers 16 residues. The germline V gene has CDR1 SGHVS and CDR2 FNYEAQ. In DNA form, the CDR3 reads TGTGCCAGCAGCTTAGGGGTGAGGGCCGGTCTAAATGAGCAGTTCTTC. Translated, it gives CASSLGVRAGLNEQFF.

In its sample, this clonotype was seen a few times. The chain employs TRBV7-2 and TRBJ2-3, with 8 bases identical to TRBD2. Germline V CDR1 and CDR2: SGHTA, FQGNSA. V lost 7 bases to trimming and J lost 5 bases; unmatched junction nucleotides: 8. The CDR3 sequence is 14 residues long. CDR3: CASKRAGVRDTQYF. Written as DNA, the CDR3 is TGTGCCAGCAAGCGAGCGGGAGTCAGAGATACGCAGTATTTT.

This clonotype was seen just once. The chain couples TRBV20-1 to TRBJ2-6, with unresolved D. Germline V CDR1 and CDR2: DFQATT, SNEGSKA (reference sequence). Trimming removed 1 base at V and 0 bases at J, with 13 bases between. This CDR3 is built from 17 residues. In nucleotides, the CDR3 is TGCAGTGCTAGAGGGGGAAGGGCGAGCTCTGGGGCCAACGTCCTGACTTTC. The encoded protein is CSARGGRASSGANVLTF.

This clonotype was recorded at least ten times. The CDR3 DNA reads TGTGCCAGCAGCAAAACAGGGGCCAGAGAGACCCAGTACTTC. It yields the protein CASSKTGARETQYF. The chain recombines TRBV7-3 with TRBJ2-5; 7 bases line up with TRBD1. Trimming took 5 bases from V and 4 from J; bases not matched to a gene: 7. CDR3 length equals 14 residues. The germline CDR1 and CDR2 sequences are SGHTA and FQGTGA.

The chain has TRBV12-3 or TRBV12-4 and TRBJ1-6; D gene uncertain. The CDR3 consists of 13 residues. Deletions cut 0 bases from V and 14 bases from J, with 11 bases between. The CDR3 DNA is TGTGCCAGCAGTTTAGCGGCCCTCAGGACCCTCCACTTT. Amino acids: CASSLAALRTLHF.

This clonotype was detected only a few times. V and J are TRBV30 and TRBJ1-2, with no clear D. Trimming cost V 3 bases and J 4 bases, with 9 bases left between them. Germline assignment: CDR1 GTSNPN and CDR2 SVGIG (reference sequence). The CDR3 sequence is 12 residues long. In DNA, the CDR3 is TGTGCCTGGAGGTGGGTTAGCTATGGCTACACCTTC. Translated: CAWRWVSYGYTF.

The chain couples TRBV6-5 to TRBJ2-2; D may be TRBD1 (6 bases). V gave up 6 bases and J gave up 4 bases, with 15 bases separating them. Germline V gene sequence: CDR1 MNHEY, CDR2 SVGAGI. The CDR3 contains 15 residues. CDR3 nucleotides: TGTGCCAGCAGGGGCAGGGGCTTGGTCACCGGGGAGCTGTTTTTT. Amino acids: CASRGRGLVTGELFF.

The chain recombines TRBV13 with TRBJ1-1; the D is unclear. Germline CDR1 is PRHDT and CDR2 is FYEKMQ (reference sequence). Trimming left V 1 base short and J 5 bases short, with 17 bases between. The CDR3 is 16 amino acids. Here the CDR3 reads CASSLEVKRQKTEAFF. For the CDR3, the DNA is TGTGCCAGCAGCTTAGAGGTGAAGCGGCAGAAGACTGAAGCTTTCTTT. Together with reference TRBV13 and TRBJ1-1, the CDR3 gives the full variable domain: AAGVIQSPRHLIKEKRETATLKCYPIPRHDTVYWYQQGPGQDPQFLISFYEKMQSDKGSIPDRFSAQQFSDYHSELNMSSLELGDSALYFCASSLEVKRQKTEAFFGQGTRLTVV.

V gene TRBV28 combines with J gene TRBJ2-1; 13 bases agree with TRBD2. Germline assignment: CDR1 MDHEN and CDR2 SYDVKM. After removal of 5 bases from V and 13 bases from J, the junction contained 8 bases not matched to a gene. This CDR3 comprises 14 residues. CDR3 protein: CASSPTTSGRAQFF. The CDR3 DNA reads TGTGCCAGCAGTCCTACTACTAGCGGGAGGGCCCAGTTCTTC.

The chain has TRBV29-1 and TRBJ1-1; D ambiguous. V gave up 2 bases and J gave up 7 bases, with 17 bases separating them. Germline V gene sequence: CDR1 SQVTM, CDR2 ANQGSEA. This CDR3 contains 14 residues. The CDR3 is CSVESVSGPFEAFF. CDR3 DNA sequence: TGCAGCGTTGAAAGTGTCTCGGGCCCCTTTGAAGCTTTCTTT.

In regard to this clonotype: At one of its ends the junction is not consistent with the germline gene, which may arise from a read error. The chain joins TRBV29-1 to TRBJ2-3; D is perhaps TRBD1 or TRBD2 (5 bases each). The CDR3 spans 15 residues. The V gene's germline CDR1 is SQVTM and CDR2 ANQGSEA. CDR3 residues: CSAAPGPPEGDTRYF. CDR3 nucleotide sequence: TGCAGCGCCGCACCGGGACCCCCAGAAGGAGATACGCGGTATTTT.

Notes on this clonotype: A read error may account for a junction end that differs from germline. The chain carries TRBV4-2 and TRBJ2-5; TRBD2 matches 11 bases. From germline, CDR1 is LGHNA and CDR2 YNFKEQ. The CDR3 runs to 16 residues. DNA for the CDR3: TGTGCCGGCAGTGTTGGGACTAGCGGACGGGAAGAGACCCAGTACTTC. Translated: CAGSVGTSGREETQYF.